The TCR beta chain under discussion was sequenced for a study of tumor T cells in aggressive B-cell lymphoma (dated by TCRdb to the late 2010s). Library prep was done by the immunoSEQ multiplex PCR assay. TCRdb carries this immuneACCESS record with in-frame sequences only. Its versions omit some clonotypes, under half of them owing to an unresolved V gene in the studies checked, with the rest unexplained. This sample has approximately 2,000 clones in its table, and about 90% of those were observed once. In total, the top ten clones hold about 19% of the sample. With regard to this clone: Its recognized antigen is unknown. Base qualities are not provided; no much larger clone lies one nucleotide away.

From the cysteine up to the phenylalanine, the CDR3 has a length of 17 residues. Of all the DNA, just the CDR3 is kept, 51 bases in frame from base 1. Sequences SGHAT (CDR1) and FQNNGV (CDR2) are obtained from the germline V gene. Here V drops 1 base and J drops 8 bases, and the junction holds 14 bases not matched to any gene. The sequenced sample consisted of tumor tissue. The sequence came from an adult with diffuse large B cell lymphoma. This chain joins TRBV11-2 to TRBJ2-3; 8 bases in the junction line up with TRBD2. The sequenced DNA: TGTGCCAGCAGCTTAGGGGTAGCGGGGTTTCTTGAGTTTACGCAGTATTTT. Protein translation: CASSLGVAGFLEFTQYF. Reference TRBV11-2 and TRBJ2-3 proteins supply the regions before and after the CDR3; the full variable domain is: EAGVAQSPRYKIIEKRQSVAFWCNPISGHATLYWYQQILGQGPKLLIQFQNNGVVDDSQLPKDRFSAERLKGVDSTLKIQPAKLEDSAVYLCASSLGVAGFLEFTQYFGPGTRLTVL.